Following are 6 T cell receptor beta chains from one sample sequenced in a study of T cells in women clearing cervical HPV infection. This table comes from immunoSEQ multiplex PCR, and its TCRdb copy is limited to in-frame clones, with some not included. Its table lists 25,000 to 35,000 clones. Sequencing was performed on blood buffy coat. The receptors here all came from a woman aged 18 to 75 with a cervical HPV16 infection that either progressed to CIN3+ or cleared (not recorded which).

As for this clone: The read terminates 3 residues before the CDR3 end, so the remaining end is supplied by the germline J gene. This sequence joins TRBV3-1 (or the pseudogene TRBV3-2) and TRBJ2-1; 12 bases are a match to TRBD2. The CDR3 spans 14 residues. V was pared by 5 bases and J by 6 bases, with 2 bases of the junction left unmatched. Germline loops: CDR1 LGHDT, CDR2 YNNKEL (reference sequence). Incomplete CDR3 DNA: TGTGCCAGCAGCGGACTAGCGGGAAGCAATGAG. Amino acids: CASSGLAGSNE. The complete CDR3 reads CASSGLAGSNEQFF.

Remarks on this clone: The read falls 3 residues short of the CDR3 end, and the missing part is taken from the germline J gene. V and J are TRBV11-2 and TRBJ2-7; no definite D call. CDR1 is SGHAT and CDR2 is FQNNGV in the germline V gene. The CDR3 loop spans 12 amino acids. V was cut by 5 bases and J by 5 bases, with 10 bases left in between. The CDR3 loop is CASSPSFHEQYF. The sequenced CDR3 bases are TGTGCCAGCAGCCCCAGTTTCCACGAG.

To note about this clone: The CDR3 goes on 3 residues after the read ends, and that part is filled in from the germline J gene. Other DNA sequences of this sample code for an identical CDR3. The V gene is TRBV7-2, the J gene TRBJ2-2, with D perhaps matching TRBD1 (5 bases). CDR1 SGHTA and CDR2 FQGNSA come from the germline V gene. V was clipped by 1 base and J by 4 bases, with 7 bases between them. The CDR3 extends over 14 amino acids. CDR3 DNA, as far as it was read: TGTGCCAGCAGCTTAGGAAGGGGCACCGGGGAG. It is translated as CASSLGRGTGE. The full CDR3 protein is CASSLGRGTGELFF. The complete variable domain, with remaining parts taken from reference TRBV7-2 and TRBJ2-2, reads GAGVSQSPSNKVTEKGKDVELRCDPISGHTALYWYRQSLGQGLEFLIYFQGNSAPDKSGLPSDRFSAERTGGSVSTLTIQRTQQEDSAVYLCASSLGRGTGELFFGEGSRLTVL.

A remark on this clone: Coverage ceases 3 residues before the CDR3 finishes, and the germline J gene fills in the end. V usage is TRBV5-6 and J usage is TRBJ1-2; TRBD1 matches 10 bases. This CDR3 is built from 15 residues. Trimming cost V 4 bases and J 6 bases; bases outside gene matches: 9. CDR1 is SGHDT and CDR2 is YYEEEE in the germline V gene. CDR3 sequence reads: CASSGRDRGDHGYTF. The part of the CDR3 DNA that was read is TGTGCCAGCAGCGGCCGGGACAGGGGCGACCATGGC.

As for this clone: The sequenced fragment ends 3 residues before the CDR3 boundary, so the rest is inferred from the germline J gene. This sequence joins TRBV19 and TRBJ1-6; 8 bases are shared with TRBD1. The trim removed 4 bases at V and 9 bases at J, leaving 14 bases unmatched. Looked up from germline, CDR1 is LNHDA and CDR2 is SQIVND (reference sequence). The CDR3 is 17 amino acids. The CDR3 protein is CASSSLQAGGRGSPLHF. The CDR3 DNA, read in part, is TGTGCCAGTAGTAGTCTCCAAGCAGGGGGCAGGGGTTCACCC.

To note about this clone: The read falls 3 residues short of the CDR3 end, and the missing part is taken from the germline J gene. The rearrangement links TRBV5-1 to TRBJ2-7; 15 bases fit TRBD2. V lost 4 bases, J lost 6 bases, and 5 bases stayed unmatched. Germline loops: CDR1 SGHRS, CDR2 YFSETQ. There are 15 residues in the CDR3. This chain's CDR3 is CASSPGLAGGFEQYF. The sequenced CDR3 bases are TGCGCCAGCAGCCCGGGACTAGCGGGAGGTTTCGAG.